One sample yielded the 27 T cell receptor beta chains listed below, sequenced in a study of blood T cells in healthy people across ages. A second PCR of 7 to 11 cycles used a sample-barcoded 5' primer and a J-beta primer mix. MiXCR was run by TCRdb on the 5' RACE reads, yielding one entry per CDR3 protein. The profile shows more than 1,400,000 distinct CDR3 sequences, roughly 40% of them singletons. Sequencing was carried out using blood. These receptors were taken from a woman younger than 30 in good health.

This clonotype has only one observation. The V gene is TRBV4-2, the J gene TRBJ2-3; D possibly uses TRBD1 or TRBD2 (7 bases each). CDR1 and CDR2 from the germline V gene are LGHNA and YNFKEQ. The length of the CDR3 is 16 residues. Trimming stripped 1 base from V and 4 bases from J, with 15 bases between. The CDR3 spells CASSQAQGGRSDTQYF. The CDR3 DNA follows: TGTGCCAGCAGCCAAGCCCAGGGGGGGCGTTCAGATACGCAGTATTTT.

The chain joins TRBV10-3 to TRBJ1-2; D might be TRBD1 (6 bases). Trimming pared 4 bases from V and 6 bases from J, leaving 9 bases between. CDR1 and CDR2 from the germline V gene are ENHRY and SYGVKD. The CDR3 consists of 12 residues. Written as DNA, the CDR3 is TGTGCCATCAGTGTGGACAGCGATGGCTACACCTTC. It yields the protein CAISVDSDGYTF.

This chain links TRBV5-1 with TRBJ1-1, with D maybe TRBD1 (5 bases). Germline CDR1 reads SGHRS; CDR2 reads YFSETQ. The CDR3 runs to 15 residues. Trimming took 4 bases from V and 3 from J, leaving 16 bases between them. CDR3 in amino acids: CASSGGRLGDTEAFF. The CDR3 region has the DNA TGCGCCAGCAGCGGGGGACGTTTAGGGGACACTGAAGCTTTCTTT.

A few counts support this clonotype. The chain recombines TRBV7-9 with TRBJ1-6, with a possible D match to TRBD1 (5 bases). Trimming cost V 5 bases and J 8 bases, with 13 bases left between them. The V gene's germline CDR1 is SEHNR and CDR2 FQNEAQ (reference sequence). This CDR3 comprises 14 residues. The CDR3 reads CASSVQGVHSPLHF. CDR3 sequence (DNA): TGTGCCAGCAGCGTCCAGGGAGTACATTCACCCCTCCACTTT.

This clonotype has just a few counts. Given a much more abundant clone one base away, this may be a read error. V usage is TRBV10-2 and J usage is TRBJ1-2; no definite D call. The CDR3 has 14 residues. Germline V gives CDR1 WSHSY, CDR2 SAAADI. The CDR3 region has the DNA TGCGCCAGCAGGGAGTCGATAGGAGAAGATGGCTACACCTTC. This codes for CASRESIGEDGYTF.

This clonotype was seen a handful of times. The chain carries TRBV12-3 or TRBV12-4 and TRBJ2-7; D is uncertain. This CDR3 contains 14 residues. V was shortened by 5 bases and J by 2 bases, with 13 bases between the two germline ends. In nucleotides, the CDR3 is TGTGCCAGCAGTCCCTTGACAACGACCTACGAGCAGTACTTC. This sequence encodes CASSPLTTTYEQYF.

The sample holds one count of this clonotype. The CDR3 loop reads CASSQGGQEDNYGYTF. CDR3 nucleotide sequence: TGTGCCAGCAGCCAGGGGGGACAGGAGGATAACTATGGCTACACCTTC. This chain links TRBV3-1 with TRBJ1-2; TRBD1 matches at 8 bases. The germline CDR1 and CDR2 sequences are LGHDT and YNNKEL (reference sequence). The trim removed 3 bases at V and 1 base at J, leaving 7 bases unmatched. The CDR3 contains 16 residues.

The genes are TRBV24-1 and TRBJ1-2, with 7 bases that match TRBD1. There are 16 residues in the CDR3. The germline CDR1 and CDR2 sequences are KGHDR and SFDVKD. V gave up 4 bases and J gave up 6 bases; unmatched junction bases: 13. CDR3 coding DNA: TGTGCCACCAGTGACCCAGATTCCCGGGACAGACATGGCTACACCTTC. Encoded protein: CATSDPDSRDRHGYTF.

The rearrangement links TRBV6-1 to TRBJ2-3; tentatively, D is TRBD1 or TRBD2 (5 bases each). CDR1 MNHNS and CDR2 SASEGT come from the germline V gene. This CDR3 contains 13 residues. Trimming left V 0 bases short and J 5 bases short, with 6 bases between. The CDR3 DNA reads TGTGCCAGCAGTGAAGCTGGGGGAGATACGCAGTATTTT. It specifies CASSEAGGDTQYF.

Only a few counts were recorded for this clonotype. CDR3 DNA sequence: TGTGCCTGGAGGCGACTGTCCAATGAGCAGTTCTTC. This codes for CAWRRLSNEQFF. The gene calls are TRBV30 and TRBJ2-1, with D unresolved. Germline V CDR1 and CDR2: GTSNPN, SVGIG (reference sequence). Trimming removed 3 bases at V and 6 bases at J, with 9 bases between. This CDR3 has 12 amino acids. The entire variable domain, with the rest obtained from reference TRBV30 and TRBJ2-1, is as follows: SQTIHQWPATLVQPVGSPLSLECTVEGTSNPNLYWYRQAAGRGLQLLFYSVGIGQISSEVPQNLSASRPQDRQFILSSKKLLLSDSGFYLCAWRRLSNEQFFGPGTRLTVL.

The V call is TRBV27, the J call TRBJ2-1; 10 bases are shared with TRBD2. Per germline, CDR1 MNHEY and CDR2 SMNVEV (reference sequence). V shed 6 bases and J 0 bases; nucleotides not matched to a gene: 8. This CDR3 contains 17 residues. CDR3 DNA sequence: TGTGCCAGCAGCAAAGACCTAGCGGGGGTCTCCTACAATGAGCAGTTCTTC. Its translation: CASSKDLAGVSYNEQFF.

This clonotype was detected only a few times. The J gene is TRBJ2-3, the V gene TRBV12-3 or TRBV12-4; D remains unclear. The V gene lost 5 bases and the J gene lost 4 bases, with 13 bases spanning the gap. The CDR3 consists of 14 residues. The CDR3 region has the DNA TGTGCCAGCAGTCATAAACCGAGCGCAGATACGCAGTATTTT. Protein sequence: CASSHKPSADTQYF.

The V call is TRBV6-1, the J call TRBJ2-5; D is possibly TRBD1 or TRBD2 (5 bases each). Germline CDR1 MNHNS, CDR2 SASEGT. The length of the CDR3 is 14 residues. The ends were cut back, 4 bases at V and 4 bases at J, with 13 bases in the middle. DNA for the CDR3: TGTGCCAGCAGTGGAATCGGGGCCGGAGAGACCCAGTACTTC. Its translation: CASSGIGAGETQYF.

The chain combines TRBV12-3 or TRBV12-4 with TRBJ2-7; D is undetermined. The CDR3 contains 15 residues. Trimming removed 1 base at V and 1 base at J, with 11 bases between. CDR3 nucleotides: TGTGCCAGCAGTTTAGGGTCGGAAGTTTCCTACGAGCAGTACTTC. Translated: CASSLGSEVSYEQYF.

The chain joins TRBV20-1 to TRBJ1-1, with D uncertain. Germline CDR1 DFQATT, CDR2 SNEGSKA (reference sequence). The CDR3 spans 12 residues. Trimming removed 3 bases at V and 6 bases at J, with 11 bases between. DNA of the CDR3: TGCAGTGCTAGTGACCCAAGGGCTGAAGCTTTCTTT. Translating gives CSASDPRAEAFF.

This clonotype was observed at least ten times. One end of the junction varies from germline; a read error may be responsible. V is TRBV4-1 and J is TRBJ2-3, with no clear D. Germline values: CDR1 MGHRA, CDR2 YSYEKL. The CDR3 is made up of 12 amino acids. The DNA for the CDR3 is TGTGCCAGCAGCCAAGACACAGATACGCAGTATTTT. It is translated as CASSQDTDTQYF.

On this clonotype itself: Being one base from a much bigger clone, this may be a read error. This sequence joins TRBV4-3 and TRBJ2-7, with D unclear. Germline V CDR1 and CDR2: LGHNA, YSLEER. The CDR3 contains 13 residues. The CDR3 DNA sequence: TGCACCAGCAGCCAAGCCGACGCCTACGAGCAGTACTTC. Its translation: CTSSQADAYEQYF.

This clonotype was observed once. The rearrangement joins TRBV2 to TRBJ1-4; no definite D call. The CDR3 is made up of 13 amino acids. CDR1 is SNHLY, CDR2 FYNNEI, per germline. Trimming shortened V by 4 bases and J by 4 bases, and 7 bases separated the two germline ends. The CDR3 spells CASSAPNNEKLFF. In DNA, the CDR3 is TGTGCCAGCAGTGCGCCTAATAATGAAAAACTGTTTTTT.

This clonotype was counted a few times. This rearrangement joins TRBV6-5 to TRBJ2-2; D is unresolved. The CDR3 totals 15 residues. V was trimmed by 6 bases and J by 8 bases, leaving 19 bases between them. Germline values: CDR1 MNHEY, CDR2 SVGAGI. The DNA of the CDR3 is TGTGCCAGCAGGACCCGCGTCGGGCTCCCGGGGGAGCTGTTTTTT. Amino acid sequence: CASRTRVGLPGELFF.

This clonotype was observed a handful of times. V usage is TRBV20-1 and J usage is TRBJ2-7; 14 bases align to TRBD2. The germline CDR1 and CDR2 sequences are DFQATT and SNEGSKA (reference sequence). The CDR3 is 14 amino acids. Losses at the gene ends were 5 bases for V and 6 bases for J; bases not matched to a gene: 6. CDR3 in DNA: TGCAGTGCTTCGGGGGGACTAGCGGGAGCCGAGCAGTACTTC. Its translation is CSASGGLAGAEQYF.

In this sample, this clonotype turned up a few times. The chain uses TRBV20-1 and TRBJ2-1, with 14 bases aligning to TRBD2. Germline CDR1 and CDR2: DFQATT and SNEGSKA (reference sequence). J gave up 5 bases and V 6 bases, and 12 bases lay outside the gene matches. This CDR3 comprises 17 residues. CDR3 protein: CSAPGLAGAGLDNEQFF. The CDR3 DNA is TGCAGTGCCCCGGGACTAGCGGGAGCGGGGTTAGACAATGAGCAGTTCTTC.

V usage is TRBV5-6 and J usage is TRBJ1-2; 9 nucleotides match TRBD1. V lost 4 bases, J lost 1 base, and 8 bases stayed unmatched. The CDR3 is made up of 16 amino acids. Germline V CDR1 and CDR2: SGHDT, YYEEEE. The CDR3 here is CASSVRDRAYNYGYTF. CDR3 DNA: TGTGCCAGCAGCGTCCGGGACAGGGCATATAACTATGGCTACACCTTC.

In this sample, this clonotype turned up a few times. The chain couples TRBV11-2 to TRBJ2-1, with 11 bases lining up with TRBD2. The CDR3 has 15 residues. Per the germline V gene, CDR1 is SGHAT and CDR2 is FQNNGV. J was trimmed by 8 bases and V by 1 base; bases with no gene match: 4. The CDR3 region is CASSLALAGGHEQFF. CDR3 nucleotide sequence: TGTGCCAGCAGCTTAGCTCTAGCGGGGGGACATGAGCAGTTCTTC.

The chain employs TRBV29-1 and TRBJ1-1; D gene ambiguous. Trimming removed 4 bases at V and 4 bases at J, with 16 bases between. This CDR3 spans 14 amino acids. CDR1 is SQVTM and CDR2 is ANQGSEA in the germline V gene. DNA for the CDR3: TGCAGCGTTGCTCCGACAAATTCGGGCACTGAAGCTTTCTTT. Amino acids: CSVAPTNSGTEAFF.

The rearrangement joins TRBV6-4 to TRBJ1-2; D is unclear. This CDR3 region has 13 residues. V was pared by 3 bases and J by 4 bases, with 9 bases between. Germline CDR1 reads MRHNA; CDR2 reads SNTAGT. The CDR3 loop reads CASSEGWSYGYTF. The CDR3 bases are TGTGCCAGCAGTGAGGGCTGGAGCTATGGCTACACCTTC.

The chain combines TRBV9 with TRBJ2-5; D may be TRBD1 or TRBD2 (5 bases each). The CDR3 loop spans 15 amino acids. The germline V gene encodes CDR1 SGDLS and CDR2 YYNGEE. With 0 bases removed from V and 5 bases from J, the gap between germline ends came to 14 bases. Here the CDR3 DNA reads TGTGCCAGCAGCGTAGCCGGGACCGGGCAGGAGACCCAGTACTTC. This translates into CASSVAGTGQETQYF.

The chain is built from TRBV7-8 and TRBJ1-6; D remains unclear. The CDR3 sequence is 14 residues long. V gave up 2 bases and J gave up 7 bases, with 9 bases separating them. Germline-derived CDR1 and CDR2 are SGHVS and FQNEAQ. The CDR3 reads CASSLLATNSPLHF. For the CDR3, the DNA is TGTGCCAGCAGCTTACTAGCGACGAATTCACCCCTCCACTTT.